The present entry profiles one TCR beta chain with its context. This specimen comes from a study of blood T cell repertoires in COVID-19. V was trimmed by 0 bases and J by 2 bases, leaving 7 bases between them. There are 14 residues in the CDR3. Germline values: CDR1 LNHDA, CDR2 SQIVND (reference sequence). Clones were read by immunoSEQ multiplex PCR, and TCRdb kept only the in-frame ones, dropping some. The sample shows roughly 360,000 clones, 75% to 90% of them seen only once. The chain combines TRBV19 with TRBJ1-1, with no clear D. The sequence derives from a woman aged 50 to 65 who had recovered from COVID-19. Material: PBMCs or T cells enriched from blood (not recorded which). For the CDR3, the DNA is TGTGCCAGTAGTATAGAGCCGGGAAACACTGAAGCTTTCTTT. Amino acids: CASSIEPGNTEAFF.